The clone carrying this T cell receptor (beta chain) was observed a few times. The antigen remains unidentified. This specimen comes from a study of radiotherapy plus CTLA-4 blockade in lung cancer. Study summary: Disease control was present in roughly 29% of patients, and objective responses in approximately 19%. Study-wide results and limits: Reportedly, early blood T cell clone dynamics best predicted response, with interferon-beta.

The CDR3 is 17 amino acids. The trim removed 4 bases at V and 6 bases at J, leaving 17 bases unmatched. Germline V gene sequence: CDR1 ENHRY, CDR2 SYGVKD. The protocol was immunoSEQ multiplex PCR, while the TCRdb copy is restricted to in-frame clones and leaves out a portion. The data hold about 28,000 clones, with 70% to 80% observed a single time. The gene calls are TRBV10-3 and TRBJ2-7; 8 nucleotides align to TRBD1. The source material was peripheral blood, sampled from a patient treated with radiotherapy plus ipilimumab. This clonotype originated in a human donor with non-small cell lung cancer who had stable disease on radiotherapy plus ipilimumab. CDR3 DNA sequence: TGTGCCATCAGTGGGACAGGGCTCCCCCCAACAGGGTCCGAGCAGTACTTC. It translates to CAISGTGLPPTGSEQYF.